One sample yielded the 26 T cell receptor beta chains listed below, sequenced in a study of blood T cell repertoires in COVID-19 (TCRdb year 2020). Libraries came from the immunoSEQ multiplex PCR assay. In its TCRdb copy, this immuneACCESS table keeps in-frame sequences only and misses some clones. Where compared with another copy, unresolved V genes explain less than half of these, and the others have no known cause. This sample has tens of thousands of clones in its table, and about 90% of those were observed once. Approximately 2.1% of the sample lies in the top ten. The sample taken for sequencing was peripheral blood. The source of these receptors is a man aged 55 to 70 with acute or convalescent COVID-19.

This chain connects TRBV5-4 to TRBJ2-2; 7 nucleotides agree with TRBD1. The CDR3 is 15 residues long. Germline V lookup: CDR1 SGHNT, CDR2 YYREEE (reference sequence). The ends lost 3 bases at V and 5 bases at J; junction bases unmatched: 7. The chain's CDR3 is CASSYGTDGTGELFF. The CDR3 region has the DNA TGTGCCAGCAGCTACGGGACAGACGGGACCGGGGAGCTGTTTTTT.

The V and J genes are TRBV12-3 or TRBV12-4 and TRBJ1-5; 7 bases are a match to TRBD1. The CDR3 is made up of 13 amino acids. After removal of 5 bases from V and 4 bases from J, the junction contained 2 bases not matched to a gene. The CDR3 loop reads CASSRQGNQPQHF. The CDR3 nucleotides read TGTGCCAGCAGTCGACAGGGAAATCAGCCCCAGCATTTT.

The chain carries TRBV7-8 and TRBJ2-7; 8 bases line up with TRBD1. The CDR3 covers 13 residues. The trim removed 6 bases at V and 7 bases at J, leaving 8 bases unmatched. The germline V gene encodes CDR1 SGHVS and CDR2 FQNEAQ. The CDR3 nucleotides read TGTGCCAGCAGTTTGGACAGGGCGGGGGAGCAGTACTTC. Residues: CASSLDRAGEQYF.

The rearrangement joins TRBV27 to TRBJ2-1, with D unresolved. The germline CDR1 and CDR2 sequences are MNHEY and SMNVEV (reference sequence). The CDR3 runs to 14 residues. V gave up 6 bases and J gave up 2 bases, with 11 bases separating them. For the CDR3, the DNA is TGTGCCAGCAGAGAAGCCACTACCTACAATGAGCAGTTCTTC. It yields the protein CASREATTYNEQFF.

This chain uses TRBV6-5 with TRBJ1-5; D ambiguous. V lost 5 bases to trimming and J lost 10 bases, with 21 bases between them. CDR1 and CDR2 from the germline V gene are MNHEY and SVGAGI. The CDR3 consists of 15 residues. CDR3 nucleotide sequence: TGTGCCAGCAGTCCCTTCAACCGGGAACTCTTTCCCCAGCATTTT. Translated: CASSPFNRELFPQHF.

The V and J genes are TRBV29-1 and TRBJ2-1; 9 bases fit TRBD2. Germline V gene lookup returns CDR1 SQVTM and CDR2 ANQGSEA. This CDR3 comprises 14 residues. Trimming removed 4 bases from V and 10 bases from J; junction bases left unmatched: 11. CDR3 nucleotides: TGCAGCGTTGCGTGGATAGCGGGAGCCAAAGAGCAGTTCTTC. Its translation is CSVAWIAGAKEQFF.

The chain employs TRBV5-5 and TRBJ2-7; D may be TRBD2 (6 bases). Germline values: CDR1 SGHKS, CDR2 YYEKEE (reference sequence). Deletions cut 4 bases from V and 2 bases from J, with 10 bases between. This CDR3 is 13 amino acids long. Here the CDR3 DNA reads TGTGCCAGCAGCCAAGGACTAACCTACGAGCAGTACTTC. Protein sequence: CASSQGLTYEQYF.

About this clone itself: One junction end disagrees with the germline gene, perhaps due to a read error. The J gene is TRBJ2-2, the V gene TRBV7-7; TRBD2 is a possible D gene (6 bases). The CDR3 is made up of 16 amino acids. In germline, CDR1 is SSHAT, CDR2 FNYEAQ (reference sequence). The DNA for the CDR3 is TGTGCTAGCAGCTTAGGTCGGCGGGGTAGCACCGGGGAGCTGTTTTTT. As protein: CASSLGRRGSTGELFF.

The chain is built from TRBV19 and TRBJ1-3; D is uncertain. The length of the CDR3 is 11 residues. Germline assignment: CDR1 LNHDA and CDR2 SQIVND (reference sequence). V was clipped by 6 bases and J by 4 bases, with 4 bases between them. In nucleotides, the CDR3 is TGTGCCAGTAGCCGGGGAAACACCATATATTTT. It codes for CASSRGNTIYF.

V usage is TRBV28 and J usage is TRBJ2-5, with 10 bases lining up with TRBD2. J was trimmed by 5 bases and V by 6 bases; bases with no gene match: 12. Germline-derived CDR1 and CDR2 are MDHEN and SYDVKM. The CDR3 is 16 amino acids. The CDR3 DNA reads as TGTGCCAGCAGGGGGACTAGCGTTCCGAGAGGGGAGACCCAGTACTTC. Encoded protein: CASRGTSVPRGETQYF.

J is TRBJ2-4 and V is TRBV24-1; TRBD2 matches at 7 bases. The length of the CDR3 is 14 residues. The junction had 0 bases not matched to a gene; V was cut back by 5 bases and J by 0 bases. Germline V gives CDR1 KGHDR, CDR2 SFDVKD. CDR3 residues: CATSAGGAKNIQYF. CDR3 DNA sequence: TGTGCCACCAGTGCGGGGGGAGCCAAAAACATTCAGTACTTC.

J is TRBJ2-1 and V is TRBV28; 8 bases are a match to TRBD2. With V trimmed by 4 bases and J by 4 bases, 9 bases remained unmatched. Germline values: CDR1 MDHEN, CDR2 SYDVKM. There are 16 residues in the CDR3. The chain's CDR3 is CASSSRSGRGYNEQFF. In nucleotides, the CDR3 is TGTGCCAGCAGTTCACGAAGCGGGAGAGGTTACAATGAGCAGTTCTTC. The whole variable domain, filled in from reference TRBV28 and TRBJ2-1, reads DVKVTQSSRYLVKRTGEKVFLECVQDMDHENMFWYRQDPGLGLRLIYFSYDVKMKEKGDIPEGYSVSREKKERFSLILESASTNQTSMYLCASSSRSGRGYNEQFFGPGTRLTVL.

This chain connects TRBV6-1 to TRBJ2-7; D is ambiguous. The CDR3 length is 14 residues. V dropped 0 bases and J dropped 4 bases, with 10 bases sitting between them. CDR1 is MNHNS, CDR2 SASEGT, per germline. CDR3 in amino acids: CASSEASQDYEQYF. The CDR3 DNA sequence: TGTGCCAGCAGTGAAGCTTCGCAGGATTACGAGCAGTACTTC.

This chain uses TRBV6-5 with TRBJ1-2; 11 bases map to TRBD1. Germline loops: CDR1 MNHEY, CDR2 SVGAGI. J gave up 4 bases and V 6 bases, and 7 bases lay outside the gene matches. This CDR3 has 15 residues. The CDR3 spells CASSDAGTGGYGYTF. In nucleotides, the CDR3 is TGTGCCAGCAGCGATGCCGGGACAGGGGGCTATGGCTACACCTTC.

This sequence joins TRBV9 and TRBJ2-1, with unresolved D. Germline CDR1 SGDLS, CDR2 YYNGEE. V was shortened by 3 bases and J by 6 bases, with 10 bases between the two germline ends. The CDR3 is 13 amino acids. As DNA, the CDR3 is TGTGCCAGCAGCGGCCAGACTCTCAATGAGCAGTTCTTC. Amino acid sequence: CASSGQTLNEQFF.

The CDR3 nucleotides are TGTGCCAGCAGCTTAACGCGGCCAGGGTCCTATAGCAATCAGCCCCAGCATTTT. Amino acid sequence: CASSLTRPGSYSNQPQHF. The chain recombines TRBV7-2 with TRBJ1-5; perhaps TRBD1 as D (5 bases). The V end lost 2 bases, the J end lost 0 bases, and 17 bases lay between the germline ends. The CDR3 runs to 18 residues. The germline V gene encodes CDR1 SGHTA and CDR2 FQGNSA.

The chain employs TRBV19 and TRBJ2-1; 12 bases line up with TRBD2. The V segment lost 6 bases and the J segment 6 bases; nucleotides outside the gene matches: 3. The CDR3 contains 14 residues. Per germline, CDR1 LNHDA and CDR2 SQIVND (reference sequence). The CDR3 here is CASSASGRVNEQFF. The CDR3 nucleotides are TGTGCCAGTAGCGCTAGCGGGAGGGTCAATGAGCAGTTCTTC.

V usage is TRBV19 and J usage is TRBJ2-7, with TRBD1 identical over 7 bases. V trimming: 4 bases; J trimming: 3 bases; junction bases outside the gene matches: 6. The CDR3 consists of 14 residues. Germline lookup yields CDR1 LNHDA and CDR2 SQIVND (reference sequence). CDR3 nucleotide sequence: TGTGCCAGTAGTACGAGGGACAGACTCTACGAGCAGTACTTC. Translated: CASSTRDRLYEQYF.

The chain joins TRBV6-2 or TRBV6-3 to TRBJ2-5; TRBD2 matches at 8 bases. V was clipped by 4 bases and J by 2 bases; unmatched bases: 12. The CDR3 covers 17 residues. Germline V gene data show CDR1 as MNHEY and CDR2 as SVGEGT. CDR3 region: CASSFPLRTSPQETQYF. CDR3 in DNA: TGTGCCAGCAGTTTCCCCCTCCGGACTAGCCCACAAGAGACCCAGTACTTC.

The chain couples TRBV29-1 to TRBJ2-1; a possible D gene is TRBD1 (6 bases). Germline values: CDR1 SQVTM, CDR2 ANQGSEA. V lost 5 bases to trimming and J lost 0 bases, with 11 bases between them. This CDR3 region has 14 residues. CDR3 sequence reads: CSVPGQFSYNEQFF. CDR3 DNA: TGCAGCGTTCCCGGACAGTTCTCCTACAATGAGCAGTTCTTC.

On this clone itself: Different DNA sequences within this sample yield the same CDR3. The V and J genes are TRBV20-1 and TRBJ2-7; D is unclear. V was shortened by 1 base and J by 1 base, with 2 bases between the two germline ends. Germline CDR1 DFQATT, CDR2 SNEGSKA (reference sequence). CDR3 length equals 11 residues. Here the CDR3 DNA reads TGCAGTGCTAGAGTATCCTACGAGCAGTACTTC. Translating gives CSARVSYEQYF.

This clone was counted once. The rearrangement joins TRBV9 to TRBJ2-1, with 10 bases matching TRBD1. The CDR3 has 17 residues. Per germline, CDR1 SGDLS and CDR2 YYNGEE. Trimming removed 3 bases from V and 6 bases from J; junction bases left unmatched: 12. The CDR3 reads CASSADRGHTMGNEQFF. The CDR3 bases are TGTGCCAGCAGCGCAGACAGGGGGCATACCATGGGCAATGAGCAGTTCTTC.

This chain links TRBV28 with TRBJ1-5; 10 bases are shared with TRBD1. The CDR3 length is 15 residues. With V trimmed by 5 bases and J by 5 bases, 6 bases remained unmatched. Per germline, CDR1 MDHEN and CDR2 SYDVKM. CDR3 in DNA: TGTGCCAGCAGTAGGGACAGGGGAATGGATCAGCCCCAGCATTTT. Its translation is CASSRDRGMDQPQHF.

The chain couples TRBV28 to TRBJ2-1; TRBD1 aligns across 9 bases. The CDR3 length is 13 residues. The germline gives CDR1 MDHEN, CDR2 SYDVKM. V lost 8 bases and J lost 8; bases outside the gene matches: 7. Here the CDR3 DNA reads TGTGCCAGCGTAACAGGGGGCGGGGATGAGCAGTTCTTC. Translated, it gives CASVTGGGDEQFF.

Here the CDR3 DNA reads TGCGCCAGCAGCTACCCCAGGGTTGCAGAGACCCAGTACTTC. Its protein product is CASSYPRVAETQYF. This rearrangement joins TRBV5-1 to TRBJ2-5; TRBD1 is a possible D gene (5 bases). Trimming cost V 3 bases and J 4 bases, with 13 bases left between them. The CDR3 loop spans 14 amino acids. Germline CDR1 and CDR2: SGHRS and YFSETQ.

V is TRBV6-2 or TRBV6-3 and J is TRBJ2-7, with 10 bases matching TRBD2. CDR1 is MNHEY, CDR2 SVGEGT, per germline. The junction had 6 bases not matched to a gene; V was cut back by 5 bases and J by 2 bases. The CDR3 runs 15 residues. CDR3 region: CASSLSGRGPYEQYF. The DNA for the CDR3 is TGTGCCAGCAGTCTGAGCGGGAGGGGGCCCTACGAGCAGTACTTC.